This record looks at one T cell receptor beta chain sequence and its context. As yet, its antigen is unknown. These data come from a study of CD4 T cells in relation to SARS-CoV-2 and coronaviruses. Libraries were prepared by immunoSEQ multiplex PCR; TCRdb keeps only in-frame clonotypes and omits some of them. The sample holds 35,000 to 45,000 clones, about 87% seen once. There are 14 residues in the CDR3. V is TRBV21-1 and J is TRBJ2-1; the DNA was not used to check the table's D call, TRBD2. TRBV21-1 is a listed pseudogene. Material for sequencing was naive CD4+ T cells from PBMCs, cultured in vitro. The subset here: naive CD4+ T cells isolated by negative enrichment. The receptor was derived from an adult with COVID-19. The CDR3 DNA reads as TGTGCCAGCCCCGGCGGGAGGGACCACAATGAGCAGTTCTTC. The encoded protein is CASPGGRDHNEQFF.